The source of this TCR beta chain is a study of shared clonotypes between healthy human individuals. Study background: For every donor, three CD4 naive, three CD4 memory, two CD8 naive and one CD8 memory plates were used.

The naive CD8 population came from CD45RO-negative cells selected for CCR7, without terminally differentiated effector memory CD45RA+ cells. HIV-negative, healthy adults without recent acute infections or vaccinations were the donors. The CDR3 is 14 residues long, counting both termini. Germline V CDR1 and CDR2: SGHRS, YFSETQ. Some clones are missing from TCRdb's copy, which holds only in-frame ones; the method was immunoSEQ multiplex PCR. The sample has hundreds of thousands of clones; around 96% are singletons. With respect to this clone: The limits of the CDR3 on the DNA are not certain, so only TCRdb's listed CDR3 is given.

This receptor was taken from a woman aged 25 to 39 in good health. The V gene is TRBV5-1, the J gene TRBJ2-1; the D call in the table, TRBD2, was not verified against the DNA. Sequencing input: naive CD8+ T cells sorted from blood. CDR3 sequence: CASSSSGEWNEQFF.